Each of the 25 T cell receptor beta chains below was sequenced from the same sample in a study of blood T cells in healthy people across ages. A sample-barcoded 5' primer and a J-beta primer mix were used in a second PCR of roughly 7 to 11 cycles. TCRdb reprocessed the 5' RACE reads via MiXCR and lists one record per CDR3 protein. The top ten hold 17% of the sample, which has around 870,000 distinct CDR3 sequences, more than 25% seen once. Sequences were obtained from blood. The receptors were sampled from a woman at least 80 years old in good health.

In its sample, this clonotype was seen many times. CDR3 protein: CASSSTTGYNEQFF. The CDR3 region has the DNA TGTGCCAGCAGCTCCACGACAGGATACAATGAGCAGTTCTTC. The chain carries TRBV7-2 and TRBJ2-1; D might be TRBD1 (6 bases). From germline, CDR1 is SGHTA and CDR2 FQGNSA. The V gene lost 4 bases and the J gene lost 4 bases, with 11 bases spanning the gap. The CDR3 is 14 residues long.

This clonotype was seen a few times. CDR3 in amino acids: CASSLQGGGELFF. CDR3 DNA sequence: TGTGCCAGCAGCTTGCAGGGGGGCGGGGAGCTGTTTTTT. The rearrangement uses TRBV7-2 and TRBJ2-2; perhaps TRBD1 as D (7 bases). The V gene lost 3 bases and the J gene lost 7 bases, with 9 bases spanning the gap. The CDR3 spans 13 residues. In germline, CDR1 is SGHTA, CDR2 FQGNSA.

This clonotype was counted ten times or more. The rearrangement uses TRBV29-1 and TRBJ2-5; weak D call: TRBD2 (5 bases). The V gene lost 4 bases and the J gene lost 2 bases, with 8 bases spanning the gap. The CDR3 length is 12 residues. Germline V CDR1 and CDR2: SQVTM, ANQGSEA. CDR3 sequence: CSVAPGQETQYF. CDR3 coding DNA: TGCAGCGTTGCGCCGGGGCAAGAGACCCAGTACTTC.

This clonotype has ten or more counts. The chain uses TRBV6-2 or TRBV6-3 and TRBJ2-7; D is tentatively TRBD1 or TRBD2 (5 bases each). This CDR3 region has 15 residues. Germline CDR1 and CDR2: MNHEY and SVGEGT. V lost 0 bases and J 1 base, leaving 10 bases between the germline ends. CDR3 sequence (DNA): TGTGCCAGCAGTTACTCGGGACCGGCGTCCTACGAGCAGTACTTC. Translated, it gives CASSYSGPASYEQYF.

A remark on this clonotype: Sequence at one end of the junction differs from germline and may be a read error. The chain joins TRBV6-5 to TRBJ1-2, with a weak D call TRBD1 (5 bases). Germline V gene sequence: CDR1 MNHEY, CDR2 SVGAGI. The CDR3 has 15 residues. CDR3: CASSYSPHRTYGYTF. DNA of the CDR3: TGTGCCAGTAGTTACTCTCCTCACAGGACCTATGGCTACACCTTC.

CDR3 coding DNA: TGTGCCAGCAGGGGGCCGGGACAGGGGTTCTCTGAAGCTTTCTTT. Translating it yields CASRGPGQGFSEAFF. The V call is TRBV2, the J call TRBJ1-1; 10 bases line up with TRBD1. This CDR3 comprises 15 residues. Germline V lookup: CDR1 SNHLY, CDR2 FYNNEI. The J segment lost 6 bases and the V segment lost 6 bases, leaving 10 bases of the junction unmatched.

The chain has TRBV12-3 or TRBV12-4 and TRBJ2-3; D may be TRBD1 (6 bases). Trimming pared 7 bases from V and 10 bases from J, leaving 18 bases between. The CDR3 consists of 13 residues. The CDR3 sequence is CASTLVGADAQYF. The CDR3 region has the DNA TGTGCCAGCACCCTGGTGGGGGCGGATGCGCAGTATTTT.

The table lists this clonotype with many counts. The genes are TRBV6-6 and TRBJ2-4; D is ambiguous. V was clipped by 2 bases and J by 2 bases, with 13 bases between them. CDR1 is MNHNY, CDR2 SVGAGI, per germline (reference sequence). CDR3 length equals 16 residues. DNA of the CDR3: TGTGCCAGCAGTTACAAGGCTGGAGTGTCCAAAAACATTCAGTACTTC. Encoded protein: CASSYKAGVSKNIQYF.

Ten or more counts support this clonotype. Here the CDR3 reads CASTRGGTYEQYF. CDR3 in DNA: TGTGCCAGCACTAGAGGGGGGACCTACGAGCAGTACTTC. V is TRBV3-1 and J is TRBJ2-7; D is tentatively TRBD1 or TRBD2 (6 bases each). CDR1 LGHDT and CDR2 YNNKEL come from the germline V gene (reference sequence). The CDR3 covers 13 residues. Deletions cut 7 bases from V and 2 bases from J, with 12 bases between.

About this clonotype itself: This may arise from a read error, as a much more abundant clone is one base away. A read error is likely, as this CDR3 ends without the conserved phenylalanine or tryptophan. The V and J genes are TRBV7-9 and TRBJ2-7; 9 bases map to TRBD2. TRBJ2-5 matches the DNA end more closely, so the J call is doubtful. The CDR3 sequence is 17 residues long. Germline V CDR1 and CDR2: SEHNR, FQNEAQ (reference sequence). CDR3 residues: CASSLARLAGQKETQYS. CDR3 nucleotides: TGTGCCAGCAGCTTAGCGAGGCTAGCGGGACAGAAAGAGACCCAGTACTCC.

This clonotype has a single count. This chain connects TRBV20-1 to TRBJ2-1; D remains ambiguous. V lost 1 base and J 8 bases, leaving 9 bases between the germline ends. Germline V lookup: CDR1 DFQATT, CDR2 SNEGSKA (reference sequence). The CDR3 runs 12 residues. The DNA of the CDR3 is TGCAGTGCTAGAGGGCTTCGCGATGAGCAGTTCTTC. Translated, it gives CSARGLRDEQFF.

This clonotype appeared a few times. The chain is built from TRBV9 and TRBJ1-1; D call uncertain. Germline-derived CDR1 and CDR2 are SGDLS and YYNGEE. The CDR3 sequence is 14 residues long. Trimming left V 1 base short and J 4 bases short, with 11 bases between. The CDR3 here is CASSVRADSTEAFF. The CDR3 nucleotides read TGTGCCAGCAGCGTAAGGGCAGATTCCACTGAAGCTTTCTTT.

The chain is built from TRBV2 and TRBJ2-5, with TRBD2 matching over 10 bases. V was clipped by 4 bases and J by 5 bases; unmatched bases: 7. Germline CDR1 and CDR2: SNHLY and FYNNEI. The CDR3 sequence is 15 residues long. The CDR3, as DNA: TGTGCCAGCAGTGTTCGTAGCGGGGGGTCGGAGACCCAGTACTTC. This gives the protein CASSVRSGGSETQYF.

Comments on this clonotype: Possible read error: a much larger clone is one base away. V and J are TRBV4-3 and TRBJ2-1; no clear D. The CDR3 spans 13 residues. Germline values: CDR1 LGHNA, CDR2 YSLEER. CDR3 DNA sequence: TGCGCCAACAGCCAAGAACCAAACAATGAGCAGTTCTTC. It codes for CANSQEPNNEQFF.

This clonotype has just a few counts. The junction does not match germline at one end; this may be a read error. The chain has TRBV20-1 and TRBJ2-4; TRBD1 aligns across 11 bases. The J call may be wrong; the DNA end is better matched by TRBJ2-7. The CDR3 has 14 residues. In germline, CDR1 is DFQATT, CDR2 SNEGSKA (reference sequence). The CDR3 DNA reads as TGCGGTGCTAAGACCGGACAGGGGGCATACGAGCAGTACTTC. This gives the protein CGAKTGQGAYEQYF.

There are many counts of this clonotype. The chain couples TRBV5-1 to TRBJ2-7; D not certain. The CDR3 extends over 12 amino acids. Germline CDR1 SGHRS, CDR2 YFSETQ. V was shortened by 0 bases and J by 8 bases, with 9 bases between the two germline ends. CDR3 sequence reads: CASSLVGDQQYF. In nucleotides, the CDR3 is TGCGCCAGCAGCTTGGTTGGTGATCAGCAGTACTTC.

This clonotype turned up a few times. The gene calls are TRBV27 and TRBJ1-4; D may be TRBD1 (5 bases). The germline V gene has CDR1 MNHEY and CDR2 SMNVEV (reference sequence). CDR3 length: 18 residues. Between the trimmed V and J ends, which lost 6 bases and 5 bases, there was a span of 25 bases. The CDR3 sequence: CASRGGGTGRPRNEKLFF. The DNA for the CDR3 is TGTGCCAGCAGGGGGGGGGGAACGGGACGCCCACGAAATGAAAAACTGTTTTTT.

This clonotype was observed a handful of times. V gene TRBV14 combines with J gene TRBJ1-6; D is unresolved. This CDR3 is 13 amino acids long. Germline lookup yields CDR1 SGHDN and CDR2 FVKESK. V was cut by 4 bases and J by 12 bases, with 13 bases left in between. Here the CDR3 DNA reads TGTGCCAGCAGCCGATTCTTCACGGAACCCCTCCACTTT. This codes for CASSRFFTEPLHF.

The chain couples TRBV12-3 or TRBV12-4 to TRBJ2-3; TRBD1 might be the D (7 bases). The V end lost 3 bases, the J end lost 11 bases, and 30 bases lay between the germline ends. CDR3 size: 18 residues. CDR3 residues: CASSLDFRGALTTDVQYF. DNA for the CDR3: TGTGCCAGCAGTTTGGATTTCAGGGGGGCACTAACCACAGATGTGCAGTATTTT.

This clonotype was counted between two and nine times. Written as DNA, the CDR3 is TGTGCTAGTGGCCTCGGACTAGCGGGGAATTTTGCGGATGAGCAGTTCTTC. This sequence encodes CASGLGLAGNFADEQFF. The J gene is TRBJ2-1, the V gene TRBV12-5; 12 bases align to TRBD2. This CDR3 is 17 amino acids long. In germline, CDR1 is LGHNT, CDR2 FRNRAP. After removal of 6 bases from V and 8 bases from J, the junction contained 14 bases not matched to a gene.

The sample holds many counts of this clonotype. V and J are TRBV7-2 and TRBJ1-5; D not resolved. Germline V CDR1 and CDR2: SGHTA, FQGNSA. The CDR3 sequence is 13 residues long. V lost 4 bases and J 8 bases, leaving 12 bases between the germline ends. This CDR3 reads CASSSRREKPQHF. The CDR3 nucleotides are TGTGCCAGCAGCTCTAGGAGGGAAAAGCCCCAGCATTTT.

This clonotype was observed at least ten times. The rearrangement joins TRBV20-1 to TRBJ1-1, with D perhaps matching TRBD1 (5 bases). The CDR3 is made up of 13 amino acids. Germline V gene lookup returns CDR1 DFQATT and CDR2 SNEGSKA (reference sequence). V lost 6 bases to trimming and J lost 0 bases, with 11 bases between them. The CDR3 DNA sequence: TGCAGTGCAACGGACATCGTGAACACTGAAGCTTTCTTT. Protein product: CSATDIVNTEAFF.

Ten or more counts support this clonotype. CDR3 amino acids: CASSLDVGSTEAFF. In nucleotides, the CDR3 is TGCGCCAGCAGCTTGGATGTGGGATCCACTGAAGCTTTCTTT. The rearrangement links TRBV5-1 to TRBJ1-1; D ambiguous. Germline-derived CDR1 and CDR2 are SGHRS and YFSETQ. The CDR3 totals 14 residues. The germline V and J ends were trimmed by 0 bases and 4 bases, with 10 bases remaining between them.

Comments on this clonotype: A clone one base away is much larger, so this may be a read error. The chain employs TRBV7-9 and TRBJ1-4; D might be TRBD1 (6 bases). This CDR3 contains 17 residues. Germline-derived CDR1 and CDR2 are SEHNR and FQNEAQ (reference sequence). CDR3 nucleotide sequence: TGTGCCAGCAGCTTCTTTTTCGGGACACCAACTAATGAAAAACGGTTTTTT. This sequence encodes CASSFFFGTPTNEKRFF.

Only a few counts were recorded for this clonotype. The chain carries TRBV7-2 and TRBJ2-1; tentatively, D is TRBD2 (5 bases). V was pared by 4 bases and J by 4 bases, with 11 bases between. Per the germline V gene, CDR1 is SGHTA and CDR2 is FQGNSA. The CDR3 runs to 14 residues. The CDR3 protein is CASSWLAEYNEQFF. The CDR3, as DNA: TGTGCCAGCAGCTGGCTAGCCGAGTACAATGAGCAGTTCTTC.